This T cell receptor (beta chain) was retrieved from a study of shared clonotypes between healthy human individuals. This clone was detected only once. V lost 4 bases, J lost 1 base, and 10 bases stayed unmatched. Germline V CDR1 and CDR2: MNHNS, SASEGT. This CDR3 is built from 17 residues. Sequencing used immunoSEQ multiplex PCR; TCRdb keeps in-frame clones, though not all of them. Of around 1,000,000 clones listed, about 72% are singletons. This chain links TRBV6-1 with TRBJ2-5, with TRBD2 matching over 9 bases. This receptor was identified in a man between 18 and 29 years old in good health. Some clones in this sample may be carry-over from other donors' samples. Input material: memory CD4+ T cells from PBMCs. As to subset: CD45RA-negative fraction. The DNA for the CDR3 is TGTGCCAGCAGTGTGTCGGGTAGCGGGAGCGCCCAAGAGACCCAGTACTTC. This codes for CASSVSGSGSAQETQYF.